This T cell receptor beta chain was recorded in a study of tumor-infiltrating lymphocytes in primary liver carcinoma. About the research overall: The patient population consisted of men and women between 30 and 69 years of age. Study outcomes and limitations: Tumor-adjacent and tumor-blood pairs overlapped less than tumor region pairs did. Tumor top-250-clone fractions significantly exceeded those of blood (p = 0.039).

This clonotype was detected many times. The antigen is undetermined. CDR1 and CDR2 (germline): ENHRY, SYGVKD. Losses at the gene ends were 10 bases for V and 2 bases for J; bases not matched to a gene: 7. The CDR3 extends over 14 amino acids. Researchers drew blood RNA from unsorted whole blood and extracted germline DNA as well. The input was roughly 0.5 ug total RNA; TCR beta cDNA was made from it with a constant-region primer. Each TCR beta library was derived from three nested multiplex PCR rounds that employed slightly modified ARM-PCR. TRBV1-TRBV30 forward primers paired with a C-beta reverse primer were used in the first two PCR rounds, which ran approximately 11 cycles each. Each CDR3 protein is one row after TCRdb ran MiXCR on the multiplex PCR reads. The sample lists 300,000 to 400,000 distinct CDR3 sequences, almost 65% occurring once.

V usage is TRBV10-3 and J usage is TRBJ2-1, with 8 positions matching TRBD2. This receptor was taken from a man aged 35-49 years with primary liver carcinoma and hepatitis B virus infection. What was sequenced was peripheral blood. The CDR3, as DNA: TGTGCCACCTTAGCGGGAATCGCCTACAATGAGCAGTTCTTC. It is translated as CATLAGIAYNEQFF.